This TCR beta chain was captured in a study of blood T cell repertoires in COVID-19. Study-wide context: Both acute and convalescent COVID-19 samples were obtained from the United States, Italy and Spain. The cDNA or gDNA used as material had been derived from T cells, B-cell-depleted T cells, or PBMCs.

Per the authors' pipeline: By means of reference gene primer amplification, nucleated cell counts were estimated. Method: immunoSEQ multiplex PCR; TCRdb's copy keeps in-frame clones and lacks some. V and J calls and clone size follow that table, whereas D and trimming were derived from the DNA. The repertoire includes tens of thousands of clones, 88% of them detected once, and over 9% sits in the top ten. The V gene's germline CDR1 is MGHRA and CDR2 YSYEKL. The CDR3 spans 14 residues. Trimming stripped 3 bases from V and 0 bases from J, with 9 bases between. The chain links TRBV4-1 to TRBJ2-7; no definite D call. The sequence was collected from a human donor in a cohort sampled during active COVID-19. Source material: peripheral blood. CDR3 residues: CASSHREASYEQYF. The CDR3 DNA reads as TGCGCCAGCAGCCATAGAGAGGCCTCCTACGAGCAGTACTTC.